The next 5 T cell receptor beta chains were all read from a single sample in a study of T-cell reconstitution after alpha-beta-depleted transplantation in children. Researchers prepared the TCRbeta library using unique molecular identifiers, the study reports. TCRdb reprocessed the PCR reads via MiXCR and lists one record per CDR3 protein. Here the sample spans hundreds of thousands of distinct CDR3 sequences, about 30% being singletons. Sample: PBMCs from the stem cell graft donor, taken from the stem cell graft. All receptors derive from a human donor who donated a stem cell graft to a child with aplastic anemia.

The gene calls are TRBV15 and TRBJ2-7; D perhaps matches TRBD2 (6 bases). The germline V gene encodes CDR1 LNHNV and CDR2 YYDKDF (reference sequence). Trimming pared 8 bases from V and 3 bases from J, leaving 14 bases between. The CDR3 is 13 residues long. DNA for the CDR3: TGTGCCACCCGGGATGGGGGACTCTACGAGCAGTACGTC. Its protein is CATRDGGLYEQYV.

A single count supports this clonotype. This rearrangement joins TRBV2 to TRBJ1-2, with TRBD1 identical over 7 bases. This CDR3 is 14 amino acids long. CDR1 is SNHLY, CDR2 FYNNEI, per germline. V shed 6 bases, J shed 2 bases, and the junction held 6 bases outside the gene matches. The CDR3, as DNA: TGTGCCAGCAGGGGGGGGACAGTCAACTATGGCTACACCTTC. Its protein product is CASRGGTVNYGYTF.

The chain carries TRBV19 and TRBJ1-1; D is unresolved. V was clipped by 5 bases and J by 3 bases, with 16 bases between them. The germline gives CDR1 LNHDA, CDR2 SQIVND (reference sequence). This CDR3 has 15 amino acids. CDR3: CASSQWAARDTEAFF. CDR3 in DNA: TGTGCCAGTAGTCAATGGGCCGCTCGGGACACTGAAGCTTTCTTT.

This clonotype was counted only a few times. V usage is TRBV6-5 and J usage is TRBJ2-2; weak D call: TRBD1 (5 bases). Between the trimmed V and J ends, which lost 4 bases and 4 bases, there was a span of 16 bases. CDR1 is MNHEY, CDR2 SVGAGI, per germline. This CDR3 has 16 residues. CDR3 protein: CASSLNPTVSTGELFF. In DNA form, the CDR3 reads TGTGCCAGCAGTTTGAACCCGACAGTATCCACCGGGGAGCTGTTTTTT.

The V and J genes are TRBV19 and TRBJ2-1, with a possible D match to TRBD2 (6 bases). The germline V and J ends were trimmed by 4 bases and 7 bases, with 11 bases remaining between them. CDR1 LNHDA and CDR2 SQIVND come from the germline V gene (reference sequence). The CDR3 contains 13 residues. For the CDR3, the DNA is TGTGCCAGTAGTAAGGAGGGCCGAAATGAGCAGTTCTTC. Translating gives CASSKEGRNEQFF.